This T cell receptor beta chain was documented in a study of CXCR3-negative and CXCR3-positive naive CD8 T cells. The authors made the TRB cDNA libraries by 5' RACE using UMI labels. One entry per CDR3 protein, without DNA, is what TCRdb gives after re-calling the 5' RACE reads. The sample data list some 140,000 distinct CDR3 sequences. Sorting was done in triplicate for each CD8+ T cell subset (about 280,000 cells each). With regard to this clonotype: Its target is unknown.

The CDR3 consists of 17 residues. Germline assignment: CDR1 LNHDA and CDR2 SQIVND (reference sequence). Broader study findings: CXCR3-negative and CXCR3-positive naive cells shared comparable TRBV-TRBJ usage, but memory cells did not. Against CXCR3-negative naive cells, CXCR3-positive naive cells showed more hydrophobic TRB CDR3s.

The receptor's source is a human donor in good health. Some clones in this sample may be carry-over from other donors' samples. Sequenced input: naive CXCR3+ CD8+ T cells from blood. Subset of the sample: CD45RO-CCR7+CD27+CD95- naive CD8+ T cells expressing CXCR3 (TNR3+). The chain combines TRBV19 with TRBJ1-1; TCRdb's D call of TRBD1 is untestable without DNA. Here the CDR3 reads CASSIAGPGRSNTEAFF.